The T cell receptor (beta chain) under discussion was sequenced for a study of persistence of HIV-infected CD4 T cells. Study in general: Suppressive ART had lasted a median of approximately eight years. Anti-CD3/anti-CD28 stimulation activated a higher proportion of cells than antigen stimulation, with lower memory fraction.

Germline V gene sequence: CDR1 SGDLS, CDR2 YYNGEE. Trimming shortened V by 1 base and J by 0 bases, and 7 bases separated the two germline ends. The CDR3 is 14 residues long. Study conclusions and caveats: Proviral oligoclonality tracked with TCR oligoclonality within the same sorted cells. CMV- and Gag-responding cells had lower TCRbeta richness than CD3/CD28-responding cells.

Cells were stimulated nonspecifically with anti-CD3/anti-CD28 magnetic beads. Sorting of responding CD4+ T cells relied on upregulated CD40 ligand together with CD69. Note on this clone: Its matching antigen is unknown.

This was the immunoSEQ version 4 assay in survey mode. TCRdb keeps only in-frame clones here, not all; method: immunoSEQ multiplex PCR. The sample contains more than 30,000 clones, roughly 89% of which appear only once. This receptor was obtained from an adult man with HIV who was CMV-seropositive. V gene TRBV9 combines with J gene TRBJ1-2; D possibly corresponds to TRBD1 (6 bases). The sample was CD4+ T cells sorted from PBMCs after roughly 18-hour stimulation, taken from a patient who received antiretroviral therapy. As DNA, the CDR3 is TGTGCCAGCAGCGTATACAGGGCTAACTATGGCTACACCTTC. Translating it yields CASSVYRANYGYTF.